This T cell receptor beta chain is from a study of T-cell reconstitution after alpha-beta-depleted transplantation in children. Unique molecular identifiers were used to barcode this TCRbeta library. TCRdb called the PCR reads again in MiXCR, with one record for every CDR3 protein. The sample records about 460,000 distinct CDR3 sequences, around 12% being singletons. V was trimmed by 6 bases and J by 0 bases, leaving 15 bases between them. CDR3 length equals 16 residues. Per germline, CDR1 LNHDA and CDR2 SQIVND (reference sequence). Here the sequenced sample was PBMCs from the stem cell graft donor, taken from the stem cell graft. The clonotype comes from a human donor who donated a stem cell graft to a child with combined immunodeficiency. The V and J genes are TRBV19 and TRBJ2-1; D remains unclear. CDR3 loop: CASSGQLASSYNEQFF. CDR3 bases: TGTGCCAGTAGCGGGCAGCTCGCGAGCTCCTACAATGAGCAGTTCTTC.